Described below is a single T cell receptor (beta chain) sequence and its context. Its antigen is undetermined. Germline trimming cut 7 bases from V and 5 bases from J; bases unmatched to any gene: 14. CDR3 length: 16 residues. Germline-derived CDR1 and CDR2 are SEHNR and FQNEAQ (reference sequence). The data were taken from a study of CD8 T cells in Susac syndrome. Whole-study context: Patients with Susac syndrome were therapy-naive, taking corticosteroids, with some also receiving intravenous immunoglobulin, or taking intravenous immunoglobulin alone at the time their blood was drawn.

Study-wide points: Susac CD8+ clonal expansion peaked in TEMRA cells and active patients. In total CD8+ repertoires, sixteen Susac-specific public clones were found, and in CD8+ TEMRA repertoires, 4 or 5 were found.

RNA totalling about 0.45 to 1 ug underwent reverse transcription with random hexamers. Multiplex PCR with immunoSEQ amplified the TCR beta CDR3 across 54 Vbeta and 13 Jbeta. TCRdb passed the immunoSEQ multiplex PCR reads through MiXCR, listing each CDR3 protein once. Of about 100,000 distinct CDR3 sequences detected, around 96% appear once; the ten largest clones hold 0.3%. This clonotype originated in a human donor with Susac syndrome. Sequenced: CD8+ T cells from PBMCs. The rearrangement joins TRBV7-9 to TRBJ2-1; 7 nucleotides line up with TRBD2. In DNA, the CDR3 is TGTGCCAGCACCAAACTAGCGAGCGCCACCAACAATGAGCAGTTCTTC. Its translation: CASTKLASATNNEQFF.